The present T cell receptor beta chain was sequenced within a study of T cell responses to AZD1222 COVID-19 vaccine (dated by TCRdb to the early 2020s). For the study in its entirety: TCR sequencing covered more than 230 trial participants: 200 to 220 given two doses of AZD1222 and 26 given two doses of MenACWY control vaccine. Trial participants were enrolled by age into subgroups of 18-55, 56-69 and 70-plus years, and about 150, 27 and 61 TCR-sequenced participants, respectively, were included in these subgroups. General findings and caveats noted by the study authors: Epitopes outside the regions mutated in the B.1.351 and B.1.1.7 variants were reportedly recognized by nearly half of the unique spike-specific TCRs. No day 14 peak-response samples were available, so repertoires were characterized only after the peak T cell response. Only five to seven AZD1222 recipients were SARS-CoV-2 seropositive at baseline, limiting conclusions about previously exposed vaccinees. After two AZD1222 doses, both the breadth and the depth of spike-specific TCRs were significantly higher than at day 0 and than in MenACWY recipients. The 56-69-year group was small, and its depth increase did not reach significance, likely because of low power. Vaccine-associated CD4 TCRs spanned the whole spike protein, with dominant responses in regions 160-218 and 743-854. Participants were mostly white British and included more females than males, and it was suggested by the authors that clonal diversity may have been underestimated.

This clone was seen once. This clone's antigen is unknown. Per-nucleotide qualities are absent, and no much larger clonotype sits a single base away. The time point label here, explained by the study, means: about 28 days (+/-7) after the second vaccine dose. AZD1222 recipients whose second dose came at about 4 weeks and those whose second dose came at about 12 weeks were combined into one group, since spike-specific TCR depth and breadth did not differ between the two schedules. Samples from vaccinated people were obtained from the UK trials COV001 and COV002, which included a single-blind randomized controlled phase 2/3 trial of AZD1222 (ChAdOx1 nCoV-19) in healthy adults. Trial participant PBMC samples were collected at day 0 and day 28 after the second dose for TCRbeta chain sequencing. The CDR3, from cysteine to phenylalanine, totals 14 residues. Of the read, only the CDR3 DNA is kept; its 42 bases are in frame from base 1. V and J lose 2 bases and 3 bases, and a span of 11 bases separates them. CDR1 is given as MNHEY and CDR2 as SVGEGT, both from the germline V gene.

The CDR3 regions of human TCRbeta chains were analyzed by immunosequencing. Per the original workflow: TCRs in the repertoires were matched against a reference library of SARS-CoV-2-specific TCRs that had been generated with the MIRA antigen-specificity platform. Breadth meant the fraction of unique TCRs that were SARS-CoV-2-associated, whereas depth meant the fraction of total T cells that were SARS-CoV-2-associated. Using the MIRA data, every spike-specific TCR was mapped to the spike region that the TCR reacted to and assigned to either a CD4 or a CD8 class. Log10-transformed breadth and depth values were compared by one-way ANOVA with Sidak's multiple comparisons tests. The source is immuneACCESS, and TCRdb retained only in-frame sequences with V and J called. Part of the clones is not carried over; for the studies checked, unresolved V genes explain less than half of this, and the remainder is unexplained. V and J calls and clone size are as listed in that table; D and trimming were resolved from the DNA. This sample gives about 120,000 clones in total; 87% of them show up just once. The ten largest clones capture approximately 2.5% of the sample.

Sequenced here: peripheral blood, sampled 28 days after the second AZD1222 dose. The TCR comes from an adult who received the AZD1222 COVID-19 vaccine. The sequence joins TRBV6-2 or TRBV6-3 to TRBJ2-7; a confident D gene designation cannot be given. CDR3 region: CASSYQDTNYEQYF. Read as DNA, the sequence is TGTGCCAGCAGTTACCAGGATACCAACTACGAGCAGTACTTC.